One and the same sample provided the 7 T cell receptor beta chains below, sequenced in a study of blood T cell repertoires in COVID-19. Only in-frame clones appear in the TCRdb table, and some are missing; sequencing was by immunoSEQ multiplex PCR. The sample carries fewer than 350,000 clones, 88% recorded once. The sample was peripheral blood. These receptor sequences come from a man aged 18 to 30 with active or convalescent COVID-19.

The V call is TRBV7-2, the J call TRBJ1-2; D possibly corresponds to TRBD1 (5 bases). Germline V CDR1 and CDR2: SGHTA, FQGNSA. There are 14 residues in the CDR3. The V and J ends lost 2 bases and 5 bases respectively, with 12 bases between them. The CDR3 bases are TGTGCCAGCAGCTTAAAGGGGCTAGGTTATGGCTACACCTTC. It translates to CASSLKGLGYGYTF.

This clone was counted a single time. The CDR3, as DNA: TGTGCCAGCAGTTACGGCGAGCGGGGGGGCCAAGGGGATGAGCAGTTCTTC. Protein product: CASSYGERGGQGDEQFF. The chain couples TRBV6-2 or TRBV6-3 to TRBJ2-1; TRBD2 agrees at 10 bases. The length of the CDR3 is 17 residues. Germline V gives CDR1 MNHEY, CDR2 SVGEGT. Unmatched junction bases numbered 12, after V lost 2 bases and J lost 8 bases.

This chain links TRBV2 with TRBJ2-6, with TRBD1 as a possible D gene (5 bases). CDR3 length equals 15 residues. Germline CDR1 reads SNHLY; CDR2 reads FYNNEI. V was cut by 5 bases and J by 7 bases, with 15 bases left in between. The CDR3 bases are TGTGCCAGCAGTCTGGACATCCCTTCTGCCAACGTCCTGACTTTC. Residues: CASSLDIPSANVLTF.

The V and J genes are TRBV5-1 and TRBJ1-3; maybe TRBD1 (6 bases). Trimming shortened V by 4 bases and J by 6 bases, and 11 bases separated the two germline ends. Germline CDR1 is SGHRS and CDR2 is YFSETQ. CDR3 length: 13 residues. As DNA, the CDR3 is TGCGCCAGCAGCAACTCAGGGGAAAACACCATATATTTT. This encodes CASSNSGENTIYF. The full variable domain, its missing parts supplied by reference TRBV5-1 and TRBJ1-3, is KAGVTQTPRYLIKTRGQQVTLSCSPISGHRSVSWYQQTPGQGLQFLFEYFSETQRNKGNFPGRFSGRQFSNSRSEMNVSTLELGDSALYLCASSNSGENTIYFGEGSWLTVV.

This chain connects TRBV5-4 to TRBJ1-6; 9 positions match TRBD1. The CDR3 covers 15 residues. V gave up 1 base and J gave up 9 bases; unmatched junction bases: 5. CDR1 is SGHNT and CDR2 is YYREEE in the germline V gene (reference sequence). CDR3: CASSLSGQGGSPLHF. DNA for the CDR3: TGTGCCAGCAGCTTGTCGGGACAGGGCGGTTCACCCCTCCACTTT.

Turning to this clone: The junction does not match germline at one end; this may be a read error. This CDR3 is also generated by other DNA sequences in the sample. This sequence joins TRBV9 and TRBJ1-1; weak D call: TRBD1 (5 bases). The CDR3 runs to 17 residues. CDR1 is SGDLS and CDR2 is YYNGEE in the germline V gene. This CDR3 is CASSVDPMRRGSTEAFF. CDR3 bases: TGTGCCAGCAGCGTAGACCCGATGCGGAGGGGTAGTACTGAAGCCTTCTTT.

CDR3 in amino acids: CASSLATRQETQYF. DNA for the CDR3: TGCGCCAGCAGCTTGGCCACGAGACAAGAGACCCAGTACTTC. The chain has TRBV5-1 and TRBJ2-5; D is ambiguous. CDR1 SGHRS and CDR2 YFSETQ come from the germline V gene. V lost 0 bases and J 2 bases, leaving 8 bases between the germline ends. This CDR3 region has 14 residues.